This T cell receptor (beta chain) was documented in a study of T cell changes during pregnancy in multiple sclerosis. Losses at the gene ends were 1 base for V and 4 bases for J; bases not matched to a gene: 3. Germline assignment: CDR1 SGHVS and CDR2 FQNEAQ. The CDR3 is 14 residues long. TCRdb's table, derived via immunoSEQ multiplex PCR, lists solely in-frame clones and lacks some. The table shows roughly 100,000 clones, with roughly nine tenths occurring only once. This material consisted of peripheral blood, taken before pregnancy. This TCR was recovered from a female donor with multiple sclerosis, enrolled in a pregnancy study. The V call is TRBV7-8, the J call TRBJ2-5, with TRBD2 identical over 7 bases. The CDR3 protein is CASSLGLARETQYF. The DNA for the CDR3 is TGTGCCAGCAGCTTAGGACTAGCTCGAGAGACCCAGTACTTC.